This TCR beta chain emerged from a study of T cell changes during pregnancy in multiple sclerosis. This clone has a single count. CDR3 length: 14 residues. CDR1 SQVTM and CDR2 ANQGSEA come from the germline V gene. V dropped 6 bases and J dropped 2 bases, with 14 bases sitting between them. Assay: immunoSEQ multiplex PCR; the TCRdb copy retains only in-frame clones and omits some. In the table there are about 47,000 clones, roughly 89% of which are singletons. The source material was peripheral blood, sampled in the first trimester of pregnancy. The receptor was isolated from a female donor with multiple sclerosis, enrolled in a pregnancy study. V gene TRBV29-1 combines with J gene TRBJ2-1, with a possible D match to TRBD1 (8 bases). Here the CDR3 reads CSVPTGGAYNEQFF. In DNA form, the CDR3 reads TGCAGCGTCCCCACAGGGGGGGCCTACAATGAGCAGTTCTTC.